This TCR beta chain stems from a study of T cells in Graves' hyperthyroidism and ophthalmopathy. Study results and limitations: Among thyroid clonotypes expanded above 0.001, most also appeared in blood. Progression to ophthalmopathy was predicted a median of about six months early.

Trimming took 1 base from V and 4 from J, leaving 11 bases between them. The CDR3 is 15 residues long. Germline V gene sequence: CDR1 SGHTA, CDR2 FQGNSA. As for this clonotype: Its antigen remains unidentified.

Clinical symptoms, serum thyroxine and TRAb, thyroid ultrasound and orbital computed tomography together formed the diagnostic basis. The source of the PBMCs was approximately 9.5 ml of fresh peripheral blood. Amplified regions were TCR beta CDR3 sequences from RNA transcripts. When the TCR CDR3 underwent first-round RT-PCR, the HTBI primer set was used. TCRdb re-derived calls from the multiplex PCR reads in MiXCR, one entry per CDR3 protein. This table has approximately 530,000 distinct CDR3 sequences, 15% to 20% appearing once. The rearrangement uses TRBV7-2 and TRBJ2-1; tentatively, D is TRBD1 or TRBD2 (5 bases each). The material sequenced was blood. The TCR originated in a man aged 40-55 years with Graves' ophthalmopathy. As DNA, the CDR3 is TGTGCCAGCAGCTTAGAATGGGACGGATACAATGAGCAGTTCTTC. Translated, it gives CASSLEWDGYNEQFF. The entire variable domain, with the rest obtained from reference TRBV7-2 and TRBJ2-1, is as follows: GAGVSQSPSNKVTEKGKDVELRCDPISGHTALYWYRQSLGQGLEFLIYFQGNSAPDKSGLPSDRFSAERTGGSVSTLTIQRTQQEDSAVYLCASSLEWDGYNEQFFGPGTRLTVL.